A single sample is the source of the 4 T cell receptor beta chains below, sequenced in a study of blood T cell repertoires in COVID-19. TCRdb keeps only in-frame clones here, not all; method: immunoSEQ multiplex PCR. The table shows some 80,000 clones, with roughly 84% occurring only once. The sequenced material came from peripheral blood. The receptors stem from a man between 60 and 75 years old with COVID-19, enrolled during active disease.

This clone turned up a few times. The V gene is TRBV4-2, the J gene TRBJ2-2; D is perhaps TRBD1 (6 bases). V was trimmed by 0 bases and J by 4 bases, leaving 12 bases between them. The CDR3 spans 16 residues. The germline V gene has CDR1 LGHNA and CDR2 YNFKEQ. DNA of the CDR3: TGTGCCAGCAGCCAAGAGAGAGGGGGACCCACCGGGGAGCTGTTTTTT. Residues: CASSQERGGPTGELFF.

The CDR3 protein is CASSLVGGDPDTQYF. The CDR3 coding sequence is TGCGCCAGCAGCTTGGTAGGCGGGGACCCAGATACGCAGTATTTT. V and J are TRBV5-1 and TRBJ2-3; D is perhaps TRBD2 (6 bases). V dropped 0 bases and J dropped 4 bases, with 12 bases sitting between them. Germline lookup yields CDR1 SGHRS and CDR2 YFSETQ. The CDR3 contains 15 residues.

This chain joins TRBV28 and TRBJ1-1; TRBD1 matches at 7 bases. Trimming removed 5 bases from V and 1 base from J; junction bases left unmatched: 7. The CDR3 covers 15 residues. Germline V lookup: CDR1 MDHEN, CDR2 SYDVKM. CDR3 DNA sequence: TGTGCCAGCAGTCCAAACAGGGGCCGGAACACTGAAGCTTTCTTT. Encoded protein: CASSPNRGRNTEAFF.

This clone came up a few times. Other DNA sequences in the same sample also yield this CDR3. This rearrangement joins TRBV7-2 to TRBJ2-7; 12 nucleotides agree with TRBD2. The CDR3 extends over 15 amino acids. Germline assignment: CDR1 SGHTA and CDR2 FQGNSA. Unmatched junction bases numbered 4, after V lost 5 bases and J lost 2 bases. The CDR3 here is CASSPWTSGAYEQYF. CDR3 bases: TGTGCCAGCAGCCCCTGGACTAGCGGGGCCTACGAGCAGTACTTC.